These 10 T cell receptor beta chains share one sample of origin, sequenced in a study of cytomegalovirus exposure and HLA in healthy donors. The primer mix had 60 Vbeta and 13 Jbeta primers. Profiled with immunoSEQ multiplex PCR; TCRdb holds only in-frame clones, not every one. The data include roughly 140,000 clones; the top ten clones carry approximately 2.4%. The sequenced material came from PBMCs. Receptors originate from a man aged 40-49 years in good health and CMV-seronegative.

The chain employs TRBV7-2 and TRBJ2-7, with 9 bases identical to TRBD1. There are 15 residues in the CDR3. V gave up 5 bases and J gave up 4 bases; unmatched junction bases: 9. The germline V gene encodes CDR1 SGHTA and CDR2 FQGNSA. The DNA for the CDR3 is TGTGCCAGCAGCAGAAGTAGGACAGGGGAATACGAGCAGTACTTC. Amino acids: CASSRSRTGEYEQYF.

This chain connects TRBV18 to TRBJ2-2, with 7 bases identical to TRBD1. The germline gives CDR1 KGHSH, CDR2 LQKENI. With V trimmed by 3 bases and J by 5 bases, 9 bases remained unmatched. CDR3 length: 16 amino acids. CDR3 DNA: TGTGCCAGCTCACCTACTCCCGGGACAGTGACCGGGGAGCTGTTTTTT. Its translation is CASSPTPGTVTGELFF.

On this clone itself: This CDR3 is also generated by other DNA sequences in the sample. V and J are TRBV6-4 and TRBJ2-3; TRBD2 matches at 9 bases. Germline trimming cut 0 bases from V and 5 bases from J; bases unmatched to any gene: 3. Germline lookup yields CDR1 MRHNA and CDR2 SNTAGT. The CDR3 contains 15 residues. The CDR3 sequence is CASSDSTSGGDTQYF. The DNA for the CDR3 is TGTGCCAGCAGTGACTCGACTAGCGGAGGAGATACGCAGTATTTT.

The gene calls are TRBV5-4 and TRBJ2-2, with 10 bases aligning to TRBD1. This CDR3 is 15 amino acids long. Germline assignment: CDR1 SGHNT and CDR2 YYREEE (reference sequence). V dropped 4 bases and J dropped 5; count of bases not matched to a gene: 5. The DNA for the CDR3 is TGTGCCAGCAGCCCGGGACAGGGGTGGACCGGGGAGCTGTTTTTT. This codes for CASSPGQGWTGELFF.

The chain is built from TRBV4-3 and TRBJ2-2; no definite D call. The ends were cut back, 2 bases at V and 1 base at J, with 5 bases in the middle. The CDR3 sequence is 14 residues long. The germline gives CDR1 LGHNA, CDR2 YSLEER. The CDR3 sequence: CASSQRVNTGELFF. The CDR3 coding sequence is TGCGCCAGCAGCCAACGGGTGAACACCGGGGAGCTGTTTTTT.

CDR3 residues: CASSLAMAGSYNEQFF. DNA of the CDR3: TGCGCCAGCAGCTTGGCCATGGCAGGGTCCTACAATGAGCAGTTCTTC. This sequence joins TRBV5-1 and TRBJ2-1; D possibly corresponds to TRBD1 (5 bases). V lost 0 bases and J lost 1, with 11 bases in between. CDR1 is SGHRS, CDR2 YFSETQ, per germline. CDR3 length: 16 residues.

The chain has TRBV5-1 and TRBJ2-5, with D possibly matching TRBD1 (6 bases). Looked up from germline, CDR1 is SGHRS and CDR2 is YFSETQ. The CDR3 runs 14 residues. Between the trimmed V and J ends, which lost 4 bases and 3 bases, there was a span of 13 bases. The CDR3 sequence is CASSPGAGEETQYF. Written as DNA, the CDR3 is TGCGCCAGCAGCCCCGGGGCAGGGGAAGAGACCCAGTACTTC.

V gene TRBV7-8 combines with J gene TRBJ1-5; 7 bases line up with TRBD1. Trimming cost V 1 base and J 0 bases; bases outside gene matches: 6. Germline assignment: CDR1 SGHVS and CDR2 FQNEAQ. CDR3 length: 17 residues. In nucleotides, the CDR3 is TGTGCCAGCAGCTTAGAACGGACAGGTATTAGCAATCAGCCCCAGCATTTT. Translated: CASSLERTGISNQPQHF.

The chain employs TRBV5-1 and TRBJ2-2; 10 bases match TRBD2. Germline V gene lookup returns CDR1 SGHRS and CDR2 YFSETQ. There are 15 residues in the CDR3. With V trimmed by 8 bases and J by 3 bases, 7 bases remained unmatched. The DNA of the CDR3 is TGCGCCAGTCGGAGCGGGGGGGCGGACACCGGGGAGCTGTTTTTT. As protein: CASRSGGADTGELFF.

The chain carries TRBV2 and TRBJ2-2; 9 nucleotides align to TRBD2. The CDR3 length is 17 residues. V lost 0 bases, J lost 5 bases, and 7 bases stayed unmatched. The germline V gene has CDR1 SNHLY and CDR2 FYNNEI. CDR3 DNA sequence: TGTGCCAGCAGTGAAGCGCGGGGCGGGGGGGCAACCGGGGAGCTGTTTTTT. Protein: CASSEARGGGATGELFF. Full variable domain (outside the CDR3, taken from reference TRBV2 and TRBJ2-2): EPEVTQTPSHQVTQMGQEVILRCVPISNHLYFYWYRQILGQKVEFLVSFYNNEISEKSEIFDDQFSVERPDGSNFTLKIRSTKLEDSAMYFCASSEARGGGATGELFFGEGSRLTVL.